The clone carrying this T cell receptor beta chain has only a few counts. Its antigen is unknown. The data are from a study of response to subunit inactivated influenza vaccine. The V end lost 1 base, the J end lost 8 bases, and 12 bases lay between the germline ends. Per the germline V gene, CDR1 is LGHNA and CDR2 is YSLEER. The CDR3 is made up of 14 amino acids. Study-wide results and caveats: Few new T cells, the authors suggested, are recruited by each seasonal influenza vaccination.

TCRdb re-called the RT-PCR reads through MiXCR, storing one row per CDR3 protein. The sample lists about 480,000 distinct CDR3 sequences, about an eighth occurring once. The J gene is TRBJ2-1, the V gene TRBV4-3; no definite D call. This clonotype originated in a man between 50 and 59 years old who received an inactivated influenza vaccine. This material consisted of PBMCs from blood, taken 40 to 50 days after vaccination. The CDR3 nucleotides are TGCGCCAGCAGCCAAGGTGCAAATCTAGATGAGCAGTTCTTC. Protein product: CASSQGANLDEQFF.